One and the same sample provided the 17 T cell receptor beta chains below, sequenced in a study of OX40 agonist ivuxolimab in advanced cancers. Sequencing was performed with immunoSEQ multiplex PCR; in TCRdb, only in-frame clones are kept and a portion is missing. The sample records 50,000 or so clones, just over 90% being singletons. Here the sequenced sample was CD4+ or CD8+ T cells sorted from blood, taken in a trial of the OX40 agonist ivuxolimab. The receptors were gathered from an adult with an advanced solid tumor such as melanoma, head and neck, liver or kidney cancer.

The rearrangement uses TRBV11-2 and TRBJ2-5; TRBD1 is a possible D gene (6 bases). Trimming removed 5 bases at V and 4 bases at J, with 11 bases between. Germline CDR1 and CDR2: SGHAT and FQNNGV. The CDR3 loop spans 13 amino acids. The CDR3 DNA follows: TGTGCCAGCAGCATATCAGGGGCAGAGACCCAGTACTTC. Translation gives CASSISGAETQYF.

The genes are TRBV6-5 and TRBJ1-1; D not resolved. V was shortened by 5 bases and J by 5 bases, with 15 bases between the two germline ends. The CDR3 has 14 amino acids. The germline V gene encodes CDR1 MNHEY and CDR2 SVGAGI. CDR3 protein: CASSVRRQLTEAFF. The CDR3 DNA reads TGTGCCAGCAGTGTACGGCGGCAATTAACTGAAGCTTTCTTT.

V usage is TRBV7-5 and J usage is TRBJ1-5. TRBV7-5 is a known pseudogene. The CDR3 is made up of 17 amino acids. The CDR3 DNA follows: TGTGCCAGAAGCTTACCATTTAGGGGGGGGAGCAATCAGCCCCAGCATTTT. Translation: CARSLPFRGGSNQPQHF.

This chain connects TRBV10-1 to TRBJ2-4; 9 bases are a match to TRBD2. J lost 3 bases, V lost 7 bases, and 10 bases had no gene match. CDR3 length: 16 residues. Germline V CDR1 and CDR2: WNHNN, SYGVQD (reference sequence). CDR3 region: CASMAGGFIVKNIQYF. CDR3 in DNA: TGCGCCAGCATGGCGGGAGGGTTTATAGTCAAAAACATTCAGTACTTC.

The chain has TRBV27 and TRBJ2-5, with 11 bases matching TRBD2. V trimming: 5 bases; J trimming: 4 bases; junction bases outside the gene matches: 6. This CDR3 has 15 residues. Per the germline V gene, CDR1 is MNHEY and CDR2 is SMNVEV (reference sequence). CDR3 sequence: CASSPGTSGGETQYF. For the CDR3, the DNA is TGTGCCAGCAGTCCCGGGACTAGCGGAGGAGAGACCCAGTACTTC.

This CDR3 is CASSLRGYNEQFF. CDR3 in DNA: TGTGCCAGCAGCTTAAGAGGCTACAATGAGCAGTTCTTC. The genes are TRBV7-9 and TRBJ2-1; D is unclear. CDR1 is SEHNR, CDR2 FQNEAQ, per germline (reference sequence). The V and J ends lost 2 bases and 3 bases respectively, with 5 bases between them. The CDR3 sequence is 13 residues long.

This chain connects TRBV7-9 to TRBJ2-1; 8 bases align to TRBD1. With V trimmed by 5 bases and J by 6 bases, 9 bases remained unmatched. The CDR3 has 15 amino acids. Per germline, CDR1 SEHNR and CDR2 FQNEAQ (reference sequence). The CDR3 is CASSPPGQGLNEQFF. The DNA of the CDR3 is TGTGCCAGCAGCCCCCCCGGACAGGGACTCAATGAGCAGTTCTTC.

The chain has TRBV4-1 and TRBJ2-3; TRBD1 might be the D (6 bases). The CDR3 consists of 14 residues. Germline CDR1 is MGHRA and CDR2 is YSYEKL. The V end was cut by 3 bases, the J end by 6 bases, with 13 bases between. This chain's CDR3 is CASSQENRDDTQYF. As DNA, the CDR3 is TGCGCCAGCAGCCAGGAGAACAGGGATGATACGCAGTATTTT.

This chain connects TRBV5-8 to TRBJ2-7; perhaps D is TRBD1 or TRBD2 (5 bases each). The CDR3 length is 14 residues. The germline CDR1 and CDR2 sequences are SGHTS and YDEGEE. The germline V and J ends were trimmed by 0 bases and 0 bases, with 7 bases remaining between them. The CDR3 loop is CASSLGGTSYEQYF. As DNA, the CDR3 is TGTGCCAGCAGCTTGGGAGGGACCTCCTACGAGCAGTACTTC.

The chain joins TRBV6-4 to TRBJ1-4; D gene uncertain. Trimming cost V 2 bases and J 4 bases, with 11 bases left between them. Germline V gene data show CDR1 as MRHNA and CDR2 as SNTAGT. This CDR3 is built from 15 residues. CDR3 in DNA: TGTGCCAGCAGTGACCCCAGGCTCCTTAATGAAAAACTGTTTTTT. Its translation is CASSDPRLLNEKLFF.

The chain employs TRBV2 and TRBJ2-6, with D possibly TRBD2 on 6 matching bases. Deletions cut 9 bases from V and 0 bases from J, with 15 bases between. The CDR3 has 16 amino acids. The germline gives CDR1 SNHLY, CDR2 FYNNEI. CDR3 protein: CASTGLSSSGANVLTF. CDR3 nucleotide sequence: TGTGCCAGTACGGGACTTTCAAGCTCTGGGGCCAACGTCCTGACTTTC.

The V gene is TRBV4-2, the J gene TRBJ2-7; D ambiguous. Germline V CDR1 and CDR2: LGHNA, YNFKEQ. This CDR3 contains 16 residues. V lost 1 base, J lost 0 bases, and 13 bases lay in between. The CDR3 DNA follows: TGTGCCAGCAGCCAAGTTGCTACAGCGAACTCCTACGAGCAGTACTTC. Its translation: CASSQVATANSYEQYF.

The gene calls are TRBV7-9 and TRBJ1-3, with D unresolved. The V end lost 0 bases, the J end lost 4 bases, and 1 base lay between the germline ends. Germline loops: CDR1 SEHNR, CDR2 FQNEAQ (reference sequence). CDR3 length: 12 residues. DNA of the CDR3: TGTGCCAGCAGCTTAGCGGGAAACACCATATATTTT. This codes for CASSLAGNTIYF.

This CDR3 reads CASGETGDSPLHF. Here the CDR3 DNA reads TGTGCCAGCGGAGAGACAGGGGACTCACCCCTCCACTTT. The chain employs TRBV6-1 and TRBJ1-6; 8 bases are a match to TRBD1. V trimming: 8 bases; J trimming: 10 bases; junction bases outside the gene matches: 7. Per the germline V gene, CDR1 is MNHNS and CDR2 is SASEGT. The CDR3 has 13 amino acids.

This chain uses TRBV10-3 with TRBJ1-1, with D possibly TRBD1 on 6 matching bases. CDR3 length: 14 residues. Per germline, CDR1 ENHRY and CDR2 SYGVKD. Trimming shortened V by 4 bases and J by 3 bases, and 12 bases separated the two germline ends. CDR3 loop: CAISVSGADTEAFF. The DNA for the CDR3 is TGTGCCATCAGTGTTTCGGGGGCGGACACTGAAGCTTTCTTT.

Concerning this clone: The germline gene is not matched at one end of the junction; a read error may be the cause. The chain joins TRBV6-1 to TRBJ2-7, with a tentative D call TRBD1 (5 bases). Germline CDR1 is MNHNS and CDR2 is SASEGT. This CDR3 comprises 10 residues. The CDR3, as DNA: TGTGCCAGCAGTTACTCGTTCAGGGACTTC. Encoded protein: CASSYSFRDF.

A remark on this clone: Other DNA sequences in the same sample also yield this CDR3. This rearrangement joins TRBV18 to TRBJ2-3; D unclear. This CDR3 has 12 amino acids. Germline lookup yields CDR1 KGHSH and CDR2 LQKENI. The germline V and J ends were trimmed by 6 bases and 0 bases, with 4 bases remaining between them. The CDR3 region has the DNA TGTGCCAGCTCTCCGAGCACAGATACGCAGTATTTT. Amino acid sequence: CASSPSTDTQYF.